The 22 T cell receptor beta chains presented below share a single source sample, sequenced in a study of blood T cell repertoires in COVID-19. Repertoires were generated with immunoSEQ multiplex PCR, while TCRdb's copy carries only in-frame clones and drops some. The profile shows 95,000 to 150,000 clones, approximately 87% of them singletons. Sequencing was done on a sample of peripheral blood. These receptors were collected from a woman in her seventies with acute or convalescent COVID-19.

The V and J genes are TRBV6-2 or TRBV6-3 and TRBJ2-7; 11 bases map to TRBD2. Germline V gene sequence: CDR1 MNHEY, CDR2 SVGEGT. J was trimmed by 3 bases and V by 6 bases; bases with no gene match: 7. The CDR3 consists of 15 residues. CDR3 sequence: CASSPIAGGHYEQYF. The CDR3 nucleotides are TGTGCCAGCAGCCCGATAGCGGGGGGGCACTACGAGCAGTACTTC.

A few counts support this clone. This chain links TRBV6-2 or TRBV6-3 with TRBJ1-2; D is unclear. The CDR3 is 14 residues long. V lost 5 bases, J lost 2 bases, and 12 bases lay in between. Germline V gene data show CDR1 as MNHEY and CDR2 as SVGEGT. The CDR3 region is CASSQDSSNYGYTF. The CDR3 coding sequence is TGTGCCAGCAGTCAGGACTCCTCCAACTATGGCTACACCTTC.

CDR3 coding DNA: TGTGCCAGCAGACCCCAGGGCGGGGGGCCTAATGAAAAACTGTTTTTT. Its translation is CASRPQGGGPNEKLFF. The V call is TRBV28, the J call TRBJ1-4, with a weak D call TRBD1 (6 bases). Germline CDR1 reads MDHEN; CDR2 reads SYDVKM. Trimming left V 6 bases short and J 3 bases short, with 17 bases between. This CDR3 is built from 16 residues.

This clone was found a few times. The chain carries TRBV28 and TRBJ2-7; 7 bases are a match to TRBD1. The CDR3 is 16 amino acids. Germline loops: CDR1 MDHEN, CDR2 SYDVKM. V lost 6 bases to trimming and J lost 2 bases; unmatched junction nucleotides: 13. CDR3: CASRRNRGGSTYEQYF. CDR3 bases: TGTGCCAGCAGGCGAAACAGGGGTGGATCAACCTACGAGCAGTACTTC. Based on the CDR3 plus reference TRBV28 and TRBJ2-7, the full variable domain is DVKVTQSSRYLVKRTGEKVFLECVQDMDHENMFWYRQDPGLGLRLIYFSYDVKMKEKGDIPEGYSVSREKKERFSLILESASTNQTSMYLCASRRNRGGSTYEQYFGPGTRLTVT.

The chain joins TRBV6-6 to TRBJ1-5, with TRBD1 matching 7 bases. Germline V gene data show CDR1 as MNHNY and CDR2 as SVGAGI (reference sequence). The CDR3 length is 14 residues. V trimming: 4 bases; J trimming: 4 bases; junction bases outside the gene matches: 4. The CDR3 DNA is TGTGCCAGCAGTTTAGGGACAGCTAATCAGCCCCAGCATTTT. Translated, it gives CASSLGTANQPQHF.

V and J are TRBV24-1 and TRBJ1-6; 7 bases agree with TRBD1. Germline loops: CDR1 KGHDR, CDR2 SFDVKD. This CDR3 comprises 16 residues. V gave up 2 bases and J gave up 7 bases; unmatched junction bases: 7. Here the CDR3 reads CATSDSNRGKNSPLHF. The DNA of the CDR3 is TGTGCCACCAGTGATTCCAACAGGGGCAAGAATTCACCCCTCCACTTT.

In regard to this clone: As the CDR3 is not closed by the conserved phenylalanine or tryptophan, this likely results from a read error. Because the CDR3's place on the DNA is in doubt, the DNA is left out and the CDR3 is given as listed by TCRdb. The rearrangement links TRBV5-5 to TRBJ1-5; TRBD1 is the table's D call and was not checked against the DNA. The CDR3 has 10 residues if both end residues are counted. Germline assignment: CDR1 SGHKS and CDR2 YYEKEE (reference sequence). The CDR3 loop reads CASTPVQGII.

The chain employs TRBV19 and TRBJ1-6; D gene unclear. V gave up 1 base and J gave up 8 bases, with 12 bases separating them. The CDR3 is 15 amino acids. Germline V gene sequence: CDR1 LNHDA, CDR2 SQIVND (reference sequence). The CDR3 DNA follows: TGTGCCAGTAGTATAGGGGGAGGAATTTATTCACCCCTCCACTTT. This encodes CASSIGGGIYSPLHF.

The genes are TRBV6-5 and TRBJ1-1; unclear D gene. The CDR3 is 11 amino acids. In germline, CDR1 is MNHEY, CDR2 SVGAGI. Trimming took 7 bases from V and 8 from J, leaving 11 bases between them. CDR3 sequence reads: CASIQVGEAFF. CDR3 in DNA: TGTGCCAGCATTCAGGTTGGGGAAGCTTTCTTT.

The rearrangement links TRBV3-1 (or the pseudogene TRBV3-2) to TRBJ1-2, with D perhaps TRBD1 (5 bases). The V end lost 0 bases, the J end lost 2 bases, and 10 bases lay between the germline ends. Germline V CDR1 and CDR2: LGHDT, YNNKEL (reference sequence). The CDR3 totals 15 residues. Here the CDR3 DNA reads TGTGCCAGCAGCCAAGATCAGGGTGTGAACTATGGCTACACCTTC. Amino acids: CASSQDQGVNYGYTF.

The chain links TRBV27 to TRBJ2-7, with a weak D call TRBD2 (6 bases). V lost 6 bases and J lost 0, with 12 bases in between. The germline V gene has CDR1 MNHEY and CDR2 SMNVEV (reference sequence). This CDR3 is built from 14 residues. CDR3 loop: CASRSTRHSYEQYF. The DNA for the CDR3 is TGTGCCAGCAGATCGACTAGGCACTCCTACGAGCAGTACTTC.

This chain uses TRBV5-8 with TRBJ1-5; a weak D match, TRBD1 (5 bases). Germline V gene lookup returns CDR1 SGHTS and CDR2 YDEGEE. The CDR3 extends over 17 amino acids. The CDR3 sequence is CATTPRAKTGGSQPQHF. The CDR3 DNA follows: TGTGCAACCACTCCAAGGGCGAAGACCGGGGGGAGCCAGCCCCAGCATTTT.

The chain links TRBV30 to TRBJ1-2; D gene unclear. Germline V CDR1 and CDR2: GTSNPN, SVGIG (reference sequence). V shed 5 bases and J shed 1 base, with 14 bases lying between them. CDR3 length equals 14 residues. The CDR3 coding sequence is TGTGCCTGGGAACGGCCGGAGGTTAACTATGGCTACACCTTC. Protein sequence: CAWERPEVNYGYTF.

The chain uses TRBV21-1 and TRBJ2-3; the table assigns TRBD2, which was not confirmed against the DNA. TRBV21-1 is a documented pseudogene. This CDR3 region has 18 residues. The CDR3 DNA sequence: TGTGCCAGCAGCACCGAGGGACTAGCAACTAAACGAGCAGATACGCAGTATTTT. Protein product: CASSTEGLATKRADTQYF.

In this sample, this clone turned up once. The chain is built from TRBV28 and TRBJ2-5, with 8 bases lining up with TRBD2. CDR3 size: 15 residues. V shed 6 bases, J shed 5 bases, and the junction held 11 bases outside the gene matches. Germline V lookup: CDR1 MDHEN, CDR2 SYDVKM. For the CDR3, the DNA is TGTGCCAGCAGCCCACGGGGGGGCTTTGACGAGACCCAGTACTTC. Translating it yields CASSPRGGFDETQYF.

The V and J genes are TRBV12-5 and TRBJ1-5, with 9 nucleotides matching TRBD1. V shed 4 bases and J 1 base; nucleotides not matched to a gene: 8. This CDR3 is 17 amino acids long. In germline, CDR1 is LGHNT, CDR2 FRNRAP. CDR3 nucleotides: TGTGCTAGTGGTTCCCCAGGGACAGGGTTAAGCAATCAGCCCCAGCATTTT. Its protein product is CASGSPGTGLSNQPQHF.

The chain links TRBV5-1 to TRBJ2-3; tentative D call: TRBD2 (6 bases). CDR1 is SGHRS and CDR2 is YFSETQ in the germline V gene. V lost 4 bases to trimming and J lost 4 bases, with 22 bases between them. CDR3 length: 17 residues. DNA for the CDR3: TGCGCCAGCAGCCCCACCATCGGGGGTTGGGGCGCAGATACGCAGTATTTT. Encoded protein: CASSPTIGGWGADTQYF. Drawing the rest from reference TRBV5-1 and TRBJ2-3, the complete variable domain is KAGVTQTPRYLIKTRGQQVTLSCSPISGHRSVSWYQQTPGQGLQFLFEYFSETQRNKGNFPGRFSGRQFSNSRSEMNVSTLELGDSALYLCASSPTIGGWGADTQYFGPGTRLTVL.

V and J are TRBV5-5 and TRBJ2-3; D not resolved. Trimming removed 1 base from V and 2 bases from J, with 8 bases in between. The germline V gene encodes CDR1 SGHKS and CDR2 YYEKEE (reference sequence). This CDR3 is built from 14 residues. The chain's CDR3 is CASSLNFYTDTQYF. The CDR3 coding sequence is TGTGCCAGCAGCTTGAACTTTTACACAGATACGCAGTATTTT. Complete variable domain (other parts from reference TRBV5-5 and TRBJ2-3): DAGVTQSPTHLIKTRGQQVTLRCSPISGHKSVSWYQQVLGQGPQFIFQYYEKEERGRGNFPDRFSARQFPNYSSELNVNALLLGDSALYLCASSLNFYTDTQYFGPGTRLTVL.

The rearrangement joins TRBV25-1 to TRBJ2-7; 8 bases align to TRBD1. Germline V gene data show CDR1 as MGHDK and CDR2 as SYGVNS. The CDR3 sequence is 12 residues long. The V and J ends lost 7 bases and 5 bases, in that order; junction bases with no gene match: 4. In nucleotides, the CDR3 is TGTGCCAGCACCAACAGGGGGGACGAGCAGTACTTC. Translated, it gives CASTNRGDEQYF.

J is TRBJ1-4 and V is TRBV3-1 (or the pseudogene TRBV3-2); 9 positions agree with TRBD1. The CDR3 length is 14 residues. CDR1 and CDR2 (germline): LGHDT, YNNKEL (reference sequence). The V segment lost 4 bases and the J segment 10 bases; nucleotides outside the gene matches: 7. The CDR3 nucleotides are TGTGCCAGCAGCCCGGGACAGGGACAGGGAAAACTGTTTTTT. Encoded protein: CASSPGQGQGKLFF.

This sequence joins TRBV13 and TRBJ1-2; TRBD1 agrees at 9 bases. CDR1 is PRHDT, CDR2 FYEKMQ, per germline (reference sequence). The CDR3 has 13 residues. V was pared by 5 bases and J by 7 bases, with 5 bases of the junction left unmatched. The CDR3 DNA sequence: TGTGCCAGCAGCCCCACAGGGGGCCGTGGCTACACCTTC. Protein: CASSPTGGRGYTF.

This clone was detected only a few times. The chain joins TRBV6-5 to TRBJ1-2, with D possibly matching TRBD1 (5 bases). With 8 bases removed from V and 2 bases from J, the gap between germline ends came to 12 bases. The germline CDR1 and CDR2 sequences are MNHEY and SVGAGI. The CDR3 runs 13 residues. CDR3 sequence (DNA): TGTGCCAGCCGGACACCCCAAAACTATGGCTACACCTTC. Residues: CASRTPQNYGYTF.